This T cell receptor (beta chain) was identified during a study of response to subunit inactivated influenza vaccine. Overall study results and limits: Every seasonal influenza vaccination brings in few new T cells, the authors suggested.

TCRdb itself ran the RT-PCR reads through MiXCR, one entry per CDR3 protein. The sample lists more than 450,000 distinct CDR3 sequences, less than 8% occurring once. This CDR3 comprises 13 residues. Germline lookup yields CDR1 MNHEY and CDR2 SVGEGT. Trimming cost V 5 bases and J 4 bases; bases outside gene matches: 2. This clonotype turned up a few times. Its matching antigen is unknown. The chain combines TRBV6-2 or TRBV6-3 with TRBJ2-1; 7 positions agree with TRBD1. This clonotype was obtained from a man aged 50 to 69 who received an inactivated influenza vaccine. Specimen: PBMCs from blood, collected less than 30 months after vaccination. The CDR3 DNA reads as TGTGCCAGCAGTACGACAGGGTACAATGAGCAGTTCTTC. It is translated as CASSTTGYNEQFF.